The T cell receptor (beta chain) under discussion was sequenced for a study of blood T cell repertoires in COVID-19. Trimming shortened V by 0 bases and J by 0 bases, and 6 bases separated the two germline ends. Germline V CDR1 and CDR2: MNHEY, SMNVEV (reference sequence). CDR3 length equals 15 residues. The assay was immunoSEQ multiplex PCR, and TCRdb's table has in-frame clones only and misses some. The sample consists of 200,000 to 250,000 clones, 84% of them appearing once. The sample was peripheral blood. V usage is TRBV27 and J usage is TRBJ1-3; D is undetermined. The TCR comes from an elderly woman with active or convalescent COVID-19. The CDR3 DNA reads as TGTGCCAGCAGTTTATCTCCAGGCTCTGGAAACACCATATATTTT. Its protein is CASSLSPGSGNTIYF.